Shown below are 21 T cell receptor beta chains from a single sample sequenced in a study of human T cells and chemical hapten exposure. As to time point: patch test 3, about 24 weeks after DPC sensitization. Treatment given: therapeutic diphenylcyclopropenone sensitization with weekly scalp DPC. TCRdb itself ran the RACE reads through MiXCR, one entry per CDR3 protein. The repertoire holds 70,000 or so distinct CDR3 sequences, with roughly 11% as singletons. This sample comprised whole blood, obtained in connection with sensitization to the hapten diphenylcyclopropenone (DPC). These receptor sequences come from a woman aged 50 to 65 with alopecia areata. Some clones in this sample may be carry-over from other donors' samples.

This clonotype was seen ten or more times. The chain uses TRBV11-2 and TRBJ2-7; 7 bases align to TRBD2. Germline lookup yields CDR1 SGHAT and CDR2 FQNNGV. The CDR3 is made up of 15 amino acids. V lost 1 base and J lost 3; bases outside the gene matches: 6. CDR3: CASSLVVGRIYEQYF. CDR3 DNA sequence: TGTGCCAGCAGCTTAGTGGTCGGGAGGATCTACGAGCAGTACTTC. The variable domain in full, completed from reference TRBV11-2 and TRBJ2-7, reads EAGVAQSPRYKIIEKRQSVAFWCNPISGHATLYWYQQILGQGPKLLIQFQNNGVVDDSQLPKDRFSAERLKGVDSTLKIQPAKLEDSAVYLCASSLVVGRIYEQYFGPGTRLTVT.

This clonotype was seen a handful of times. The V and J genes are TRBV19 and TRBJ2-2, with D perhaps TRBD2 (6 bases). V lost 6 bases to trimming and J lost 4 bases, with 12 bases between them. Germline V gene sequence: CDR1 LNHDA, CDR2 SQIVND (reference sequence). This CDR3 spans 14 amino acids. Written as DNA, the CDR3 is TGTGCCAGTAGACTAGGAGGGAGCACCGGGGAGCTGTTTTTT. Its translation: CASRLGGSTGELFF.

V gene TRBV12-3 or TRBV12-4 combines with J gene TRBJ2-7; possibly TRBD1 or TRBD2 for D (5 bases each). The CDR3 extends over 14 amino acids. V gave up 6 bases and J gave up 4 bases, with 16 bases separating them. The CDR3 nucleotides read TGTGCCAGCAGCCGGCAGGGAGTACGGTACGAGCAGTACTTC. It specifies CASSRQGVRYEQYF.

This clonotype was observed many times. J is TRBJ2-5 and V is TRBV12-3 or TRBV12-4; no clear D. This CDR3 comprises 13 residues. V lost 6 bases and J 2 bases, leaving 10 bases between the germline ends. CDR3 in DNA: TGTGCCAGCAGCCAGGACCGACAAGAGACCCAGTACTTC. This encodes CASSQDRQETQYF.

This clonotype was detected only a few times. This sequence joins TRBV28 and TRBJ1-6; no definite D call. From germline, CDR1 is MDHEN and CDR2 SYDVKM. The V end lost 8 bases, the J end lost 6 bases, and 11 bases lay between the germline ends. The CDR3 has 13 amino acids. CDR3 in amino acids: CASRREGNSPLHF. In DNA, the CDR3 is TGTGCCAGCCGGAGAGAGGGTAATTCACCCCTCCACTTT.

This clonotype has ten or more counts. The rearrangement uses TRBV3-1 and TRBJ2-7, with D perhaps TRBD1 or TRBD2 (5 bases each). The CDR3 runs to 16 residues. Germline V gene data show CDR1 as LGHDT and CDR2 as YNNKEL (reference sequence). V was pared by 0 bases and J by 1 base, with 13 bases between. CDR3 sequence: CASSQDSGTRSYEQYF. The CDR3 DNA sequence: TGTGCCAGCAGCCAAGATTCTGGGACGAGGTCCTACGAGCAGTACTTC.

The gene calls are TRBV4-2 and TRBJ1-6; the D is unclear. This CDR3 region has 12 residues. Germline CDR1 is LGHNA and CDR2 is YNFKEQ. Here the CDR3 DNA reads TGTGCGGCGTCCTCTGACAATTCACCCCTCCACTTT. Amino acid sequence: CAASSDNSPLHF.

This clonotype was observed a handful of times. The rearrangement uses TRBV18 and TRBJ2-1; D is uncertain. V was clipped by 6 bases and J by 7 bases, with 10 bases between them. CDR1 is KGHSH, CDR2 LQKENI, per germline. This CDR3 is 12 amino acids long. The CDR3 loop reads CASSPGRNEQFF. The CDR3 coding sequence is TGTGCCAGCTCGCCCGGAAGGAATGAGCAGTTCTTC.

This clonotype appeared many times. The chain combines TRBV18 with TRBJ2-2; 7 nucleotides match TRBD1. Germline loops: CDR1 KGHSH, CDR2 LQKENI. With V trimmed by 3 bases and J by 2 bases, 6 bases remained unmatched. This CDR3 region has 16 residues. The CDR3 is CASSPRTGANTGELFF. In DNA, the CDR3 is TGTGCCAGCTCACCGAGGACAGGAGCCAACACCGGGGAGCTGTTTTTT.

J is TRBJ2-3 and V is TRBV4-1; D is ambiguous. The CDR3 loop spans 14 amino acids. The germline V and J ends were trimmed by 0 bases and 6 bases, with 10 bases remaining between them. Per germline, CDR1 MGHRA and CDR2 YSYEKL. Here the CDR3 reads CASSQDGAWDTQYF. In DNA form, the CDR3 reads TGCGCCAGCAGCCAAGACGGTGCCTGGGATACGCAGTATTTT.

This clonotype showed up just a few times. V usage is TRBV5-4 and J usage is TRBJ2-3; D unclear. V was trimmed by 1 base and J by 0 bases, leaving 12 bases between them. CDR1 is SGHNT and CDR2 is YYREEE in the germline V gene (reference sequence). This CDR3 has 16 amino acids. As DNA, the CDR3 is TGTGCCAGCAGCTTGTATTCCAGAACTAGCACAGATACGCAGTATTTT. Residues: CASSLYSRTSTDTQYF.

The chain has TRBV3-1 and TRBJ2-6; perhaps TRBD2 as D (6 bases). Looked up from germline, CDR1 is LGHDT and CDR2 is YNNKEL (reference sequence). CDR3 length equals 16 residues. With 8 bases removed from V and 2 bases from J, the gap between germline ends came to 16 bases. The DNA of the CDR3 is TGTGCCAGCGGTAGCCCGCGGAGGGCTGGGGCCAACGTCCTGACTTTC. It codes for CASGSPRRAGANVLTF.

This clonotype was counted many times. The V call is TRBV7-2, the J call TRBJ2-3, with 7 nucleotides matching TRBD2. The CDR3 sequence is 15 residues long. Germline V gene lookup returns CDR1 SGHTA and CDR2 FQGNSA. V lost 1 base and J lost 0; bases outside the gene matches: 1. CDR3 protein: CASSLGLASTDTQYF. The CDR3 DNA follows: TGTGCCAGCAGCTTAGGACTAGCTAGCACAGATACGCAGTATTTT.

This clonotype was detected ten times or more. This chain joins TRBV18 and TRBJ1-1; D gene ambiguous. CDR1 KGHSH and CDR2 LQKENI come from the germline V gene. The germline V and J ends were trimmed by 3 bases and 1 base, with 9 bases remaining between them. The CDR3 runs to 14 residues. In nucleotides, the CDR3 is TGTGCCAGCTCACCCAGGACGGAGAACACTGAAGCTTTCTTT. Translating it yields CASSPRTENTEAFF. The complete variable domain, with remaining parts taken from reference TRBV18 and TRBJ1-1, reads NAGVMQNPRHLVRRRGQEARLRCSPMKGHSHVYWYRQLPEEGLKFMVYLQKENIIDESGMPKERFSAEFPKEGPSILRIQQVVRGDSAAYFCASSPRTENTEAFFGQGTRLTVV.

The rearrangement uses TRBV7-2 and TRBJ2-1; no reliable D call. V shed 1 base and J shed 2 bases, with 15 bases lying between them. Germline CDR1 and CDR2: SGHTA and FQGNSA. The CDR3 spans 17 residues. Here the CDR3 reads CASSLDRDNRAYNEQFF. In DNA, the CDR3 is TGTGCCAGCAGCTTAGATAGGGATAATCGGGCCTACAATGAGCAGTTCTTC.

The CDR3 sequence is CASSAAGGRYSGNTIYF. CDR3 in DNA: TGTGCCAGCAGCGCGGCGGGCGGCCGGTACTCTGGAAACACCATATATTTT. V and J are TRBV7-8 and TRBJ1-3, with D hard to call. The V end was cut by 5 bases, the J end by 0 bases, with 17 bases between. The CDR3 has 17 amino acids. CDR1 and CDR2 (germline): SGHVS, FQNEAQ.

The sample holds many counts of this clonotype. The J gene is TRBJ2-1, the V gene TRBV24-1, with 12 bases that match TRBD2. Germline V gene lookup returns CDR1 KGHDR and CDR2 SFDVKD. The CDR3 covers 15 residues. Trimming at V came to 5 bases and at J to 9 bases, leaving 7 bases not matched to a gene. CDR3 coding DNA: TGTGCCACCAGTGTCTCGACTAGCGGGAGCTTTGAGCAGTTCTTC. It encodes CATSVSTSGSFEQFF.

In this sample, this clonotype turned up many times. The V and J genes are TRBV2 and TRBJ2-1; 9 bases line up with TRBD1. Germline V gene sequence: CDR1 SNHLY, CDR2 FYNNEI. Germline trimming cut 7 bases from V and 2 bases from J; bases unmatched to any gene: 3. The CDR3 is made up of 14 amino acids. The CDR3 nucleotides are TGTGCCAGCAAGAGGGACAGGGCCTACAATGAGCAGTTCTTC. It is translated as CASKRDRAYNEQFF.

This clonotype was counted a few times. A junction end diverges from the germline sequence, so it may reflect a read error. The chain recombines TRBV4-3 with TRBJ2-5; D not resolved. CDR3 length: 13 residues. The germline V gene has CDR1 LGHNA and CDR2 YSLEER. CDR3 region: CACSPTQKETQYF. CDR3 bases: TGCGCCTGCAGCCCCACACAAAAAGAGACCCAGTACTTC.

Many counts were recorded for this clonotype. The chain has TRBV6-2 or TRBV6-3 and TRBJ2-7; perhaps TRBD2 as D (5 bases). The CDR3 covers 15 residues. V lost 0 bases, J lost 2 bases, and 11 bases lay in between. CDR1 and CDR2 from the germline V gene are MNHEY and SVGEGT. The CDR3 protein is CASSYSGLAAYEQYF. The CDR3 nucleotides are TGTGCCAGCAGTTACTCCGGACTCGCCGCCTACGAGCAGTACTTC.

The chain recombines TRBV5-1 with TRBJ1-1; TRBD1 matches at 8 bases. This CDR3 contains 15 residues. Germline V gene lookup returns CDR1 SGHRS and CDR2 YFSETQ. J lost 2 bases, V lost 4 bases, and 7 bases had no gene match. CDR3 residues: CASSPTGARNTEAFF. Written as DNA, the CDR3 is TGCGCCAGCAGCCCGACAGGGGCCCGAAACACTGAAGCTTTCTTT. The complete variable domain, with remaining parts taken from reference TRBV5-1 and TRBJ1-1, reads KAGVTQTPRYLIKTRGQQVTLSCSPISGHRSVSWYQQTPGQGLQFLFEYFSETQRNKGNFPGRFSGRQFSNSRSEMNVSTLELGDSALYLCASSPTGARNTEAFFGQGTRLTVV.